The 30 T cell receptor beta chains in this list originate from one sample, sequenced in a study of T cells in Graves' hyperthyroidism and ophthalmopathy. Researchers took RNA transcripts and amplified the TCR beta CDR3 regions from them. When the TCR CDR3 underwent first-round RT-PCR, the HTBI primer set was used. TCRdb redid the calling of the multiplex PCR reads with MiXCR, one entry per CDR3 protein. Of around 290,000 distinct CDR3 sequences in the sample, approximately 14% were seen once. What was sequenced was blood. The receptors shown here come from a woman aged 40 to 50 with Graves' hyperthyroidism.

The table lists this clonotype with many counts. The CDR3 is CSAQAGPPNTEAFF. The CDR3 nucleotides are TGCAGTGCCCAGGCCGGGCCCCCGAACACTGAAGCTTTCTTT. This chain links TRBV20-1 with TRBJ1-1; D gene unclear. Trimming cost V 6 bases and J 1 base, with 15 bases left between them. The CDR3 runs 14 residues. Germline CDR1 reads DFQATT; CDR2 reads SNEGSKA (reference sequence).

The chain joins TRBV5-8 to TRBJ1-1; D ambiguous. This CDR3 is built from 11 residues. V was pared by 0 bases and J by 11 bases, with 8 bases between. Germline CDR1 and CDR2: SGHTS and YDEGEE. Here the CDR3 reads CASSLGSVAFF. The CDR3 DNA sequence: TGTGCCAGCAGCTTGGGGTCCGTGGCTTTCTTT.

This chain links TRBV7-6 with TRBJ2-7; possibly TRBD2 for D (6 bases). Germline values: CDR1 SGHVS, CDR2 FNYEAQ. CDR3 size: 15 residues. V lost 1 base and J 4 bases, leaving 14 bases between the germline ends. The CDR3 sequence is CASSLELAGGYEQYF. The CDR3 bases are TGTGCCAGCAGCTTAGAGCTAGCTGGGGGGTACGAGCAGTACTTC.

Regarding this clonotype: The DNA is left out, because the CDR3 cannot be placed on it with certainty; the CDR3 is given as TCRdb lists it. The chain couples TRBV12-5 to TRBJ2-2; the tabulated D call, TRBD1, remains unverified against the DNA. The germline gives CDR1 LGHNT, CDR2 FRNRAP. Both ends counted, the CDR3 spans 24 residues. CDR3 in amino acids: CASGLVFWHRILKDRDRTPGSCFF.

In this sample, this clonotype turned up many times. This rearrangement joins TRBV28 to TRBJ2-7; 8 bases fit TRBD1. The CDR3 sequence is 15 residues long. Per germline, CDR1 MDHEN and CDR2 SYDVKM. The ends lost 4 bases at V and 2 bases at J; junction bases unmatched: 7. The CDR3 region is CASSSGTGRAYEQYF. The DNA of the CDR3 is TGTGCCAGCAGTTCAGGGACAGGCCGGGCCTACGAGCAGTACTTC.

This clonotype has a count of ten or more. J is TRBJ1-4 and V is TRBV7-2, with a weak D call TRBD1 (6 bases). The ends were cut back, 3 bases at V and 8 bases at J, with 7 bases in the middle. Germline values: CDR1 SGHTA, CDR2 FQGNSA. This CDR3 spans 12 amino acids. The CDR3 region is CASSLGTEKLFF. CDR3 DNA: TGTGCCAGCAGCTTGGGGACAGAAAAACTGTTTTTT. Based on the CDR3 plus reference TRBV7-2 and TRBJ1-4, the full variable domain is GAGVSQSPSNKVTEKGKDVELRCDPISGHTALYWYRQSLGQGLEFLIYFQGNSAPDKSGLPSDRFSAERTGGSVSTLTIQRTQQEDSAVYLCASSLGTEKLFFGSGTQLSVL.

This chain links TRBV6-4 with TRBJ1-5, with D perhaps matching TRBD1 (5 bases). Germline V gives CDR1 MRHNA, CDR2 SNTAGT. This CDR3 has 18 amino acids. The ends were cut back, 3 bases at V and 3 bases at J, with 21 bases in the middle. The CDR3 region has the DNA TGTGCCAGCAGTGAGCCCTTAGCTTGGGGCAGGGACAATCAGCCCCAGCATTTT. Encoded protein: CASSEPLAWGRDNQPQHF.

This sequence joins TRBV5-1 and TRBJ1-2, with 7 nucleotides matching TRBD1. The CDR3 length is 15 residues. Trimming at V came to 1 base and at J to 7 bases, leaving 10 bases not matched to a gene. Germline V gives CDR1 SGHRS, CDR2 YFSETQ. The CDR3 DNA reads as TGCGCCAGCAGCTTGTGGGTCGGGACAGCGGCTGGCTACACCTTC. Its translation is CASSLWVGTAAGYTF. Looking up the rest from reference TRBV5-1 and TRBJ1-2 gives the full variable domain: KAGVTQTPRYLIKTRGQQVTLSCSPISGHRSVSWYQQTPGQGLQFLFEYFSETQRNKGNFPGRFSGRQFSNSRSEMNVSTLELGDSALYLCASSLWVGTAAGYTFGSGTRLTVV.

This clonotype came up many times. The CDR3 region has the DNA TGTGCCAGCAGCCATCAATACAATGAGCAGTTCTTC. This encodes CASSHQYNEQFF. The chain couples TRBV3-1 to TRBJ2-1; D uncertain. This CDR3 region has 12 residues. Germline V CDR1 and CDR2: LGHDT, YNNKEL (reference sequence). V lost 3 bases, J lost 4 bases, and 4 bases lay in between.

This clonotype was seen many times. The rearrangement uses TRBV5-5 and TRBJ1-5, with no clear D. This CDR3 contains 14 residues. The ends were cut back, 0 bases at V and 3 bases at J, with 7 bases in the middle. Germline V gives CDR1 SGHKS, CDR2 YYEKEE (reference sequence). CDR3 sequence (DNA): TGTGCCAGCAGCTTGGACCAGTACAATCAGCCCCAGCATTTT. The encoded protein is CASSLDQYNQPQHF.

This clonotype was counted ten times or more. The chain employs TRBV25-1 and TRBJ1-2, with 7 bases identical to TRBD1. Germline V gene data show CDR1 as MGHDK and CDR2 as SYGVNS. The CDR3 loop spans 13 amino acids. Trimming took 6 bases from V and 4 from J; bases not matched to a gene: 5. The DNA of the CDR3 is TGTGCCAGCAGACAAGGGACAGCCTATGGCTACACCTTC. It translates to CASRQGTAYGYTF.

This clonotype has at least ten counts. The chain couples TRBV12-3 or TRBV12-4 to TRBJ2-4; D remains unclear. This CDR3 has 13 amino acids. With 1 base removed from V and 8 bases from J, the gap between germline ends came to 9 bases. The CDR3 nucleotides read TGTGCCAGCAGTTTAGGAGAGGCGGACATTCAGTACTTC. This sequence encodes CASSLGEADIQYF.

This clonotype was recorded many times. The chain uses TRBV14 and TRBJ2-3; D call uncertain. V lost 3 bases to trimming and J lost 2 bases, with 6 bases between them. The CDR3 loop spans 13 amino acids. Per germline, CDR1 SGHDN and CDR2 FVKESK. The CDR3 reads CASSHGHTDTQYF. The CDR3 DNA follows: TGTGCCAGCAGCCACGGGCACACAGATACGCAGTATTTT.

There are many counts of this clonotype. The chain uses TRBV24-1 and TRBJ1-1, with TRBD1 as a possible D gene (6 bases). V was pared by 4 bases and J by 1 base, with 9 bases between. Germline-derived CDR1 and CDR2 are KGHDR and SFDVKD. CDR3 size: 14 residues. This chain's CDR3 is CATSEGHTNTEAFF. CDR3 bases: TGTGCCACCAGTGAGGGACATACGAACACTGAAGCTTTCTTT.

This clonotype was seen many times. The rearrangement uses TRBV2 and TRBJ1-1; D might be TRBD1 (5 bases). Trimming left V 6 bases short and J 0 bases short, with 17 bases between. The CDR3 is made up of 16 amino acids. Per germline, CDR1 SNHLY and CDR2 FYNNEI. CDR3 DNA: TGTGCCAGCAGAGGGGAGACAGACTATATGAACACTGAAGCTTTCTTT. Its protein is CASRGETDYMNTEAFF.

This clonotype was counted at least ten times. This rearrangement joins TRBV6-5 to TRBJ1-1; a possible D gene is TRBD1 (6 bases). The CDR3 is 18 amino acids. V gave up 0 bases and J gave up 1 base, with 18 bases separating them. Per germline, CDR1 MNHEY and CDR2 SVGAGI. The CDR3 reads CASSYSTMFGQSNTEAFF. Written as DNA, the CDR3 is TGTGCCAGCAGTTACTCAACAATGTTTGGACAGTCGAACACTGAAGCTTTCTTT.

V is TRBV6-1 and J is TRBJ1-5; D not resolved. This CDR3 has 16 amino acids. V lost 1 base, J lost 0 bases, and 10 bases lay in between. The germline CDR1 and CDR2 sequences are MNHNS and SASEGT. CDR3 coding DNA: TGTGCCAGCAGTGAAGTTAACAGTTATAGCAATCAGCCCCAGCATTTT. Translation: CASSEVNSYSNQPQHF.

The V call is TRBV10-3, the J call TRBJ2-7; either TRBD1 or TRBD2 may supply D (5 bases each). The V gene lost 0 bases and the J gene lost 4 bases, with 13 bases spanning the gap. CDR3 length equals 15 residues. Germline assignment: CDR1 ENHRY and CDR2 SYGVKD. CDR3 sequence reads: CAISESLSEGYEQYF. The DNA of the CDR3 is TGTGCCATCAGTGAGTCACTCTCTGAGGGGTACGAGCAGTACTTC.

The chain recombines TRBV4-1 with TRBJ1-1; a weak D match, TRBD1 (6 bases). Trimming cost V 2 bases and J 11 bases, with 21 bases left between them. This CDR3 region has 15 residues. In germline, CDR1 is MGHRA, CDR2 YSYEKL. This CDR3 is CASSQPPRGHLGAFF. DNA for the CDR3: TGCGCCAGCAGCCAACCCCCAAGGGGACACCTTGGGGCTTTCTTT.

V usage is TRBV5-4 and J usage is TRBJ2-1; 13 positions match TRBD2. The germline V gene has CDR1 SGHNT and CDR2 YYREEE (reference sequence). CDR3 size: 16 residues. V dropped 3 bases and J dropped 7; count of bases not matched to a gene: 7. CDR3 loop: CASSSGLAGAANEQFF. CDR3 in DNA: TGTGCCAGCAGCTCTGGACTAGCGGGAGCTGCGAATGAGCAGTTCTTC.

The table lists this clonotype with a few counts. The V gene is TRBV5-1, the J gene TRBJ2-3, with D hard to call. Germline V gene sequence: CDR1 SGHRS, CDR2 YFSETQ. V was trimmed by 0 bases and J by 3 bases, leaving 14 bases between them. The CDR3 runs 16 residues. The CDR3 protein is CASSLAGLGRTDTQYF. For the CDR3, the DNA is TGCGCCAGCAGCTTGGCCGGGTTGGGCAGAACAGATACGCAGTATTTT. The whole variable domain, remainder taken from reference TRBV5-1 and TRBJ2-3, is KAGVTQTPRYLIKTRGQQVTLSCSPISGHRSVSWYQQTPGQGLQFLFEYFSETQRNKGNFPGRFSGRQFSNSRSEMNVSTLELGDSALYLCASSLAGLGRTDTQYFGPGTRLTVL.

Only a few counts were recorded for this clonotype. The rearrangement joins TRBV19 to TRBJ2-1, with a possible D match to TRBD2 (5 bases). This CDR3 region has 14 residues. Germline CDR1 LNHDA, CDR2 SQIVND (reference sequence). The V end was cut by 3 bases, the J end by 3 bases, with 9 bases between. CDR3 loop: CASSISDYYNEQFF. The CDR3 DNA follows: TGTGCCAGTAGTATTAGCGACTACTACAATGAGCAGTTCTTC.

This clonotype has at least ten counts. The chain couples TRBV3-1 to TRBJ2-3, with D unclear. Trimming took off 6 bases at V and 3 bases at J, with 10 bases between the two ends. Germline V lookup: CDR1 LGHDT, CDR2 YNNKEL (reference sequence). CDR3 length equals 13 residues. The CDR3 region has the DNA TGTGCCAGCAGACAGACCCCGACAGATACGCAGTATTTT. It encodes CASRQTPTDTQYF.

V and J are TRBV15 and TRBJ2-3; D perhaps matches TRBD1 (6 bases). V was cut by 1 base and J by 4 bases, with 18 bases left in between. The germline V gene encodes CDR1 LNHNV and CDR2 YYDKDF (reference sequence). The CDR3 spans 17 residues. Here the CDR3 reads CATSRVDGIPGADTQYF. CDR3 sequence (DNA): TGTGCCACCAGCAGAGTTGATGGGATCCCAGGGGCAGATACGCAGTATTTT.

This clonotype came up many times. The V gene is TRBV7-9, the J gene TRBJ2-7, with D possibly matching TRBD1 (6 bases). CDR3 length: 15 residues. Trimming removed 5 bases from V and 6 bases from J, with 20 bases in between. Germline CDR1 is SEHNR and CDR2 is FQNEAQ (reference sequence). The CDR3 bases are TGTGCCAGCAGCCAACCCTCGGACAGCGCCTGCGAGCAGTACTTC. Translating it yields CASSQPSDSACEQYF.

This clonotype was observed many times. The CDR3 DNA sequence: TGTGCCAGCAGTTTTCGGCTCCTGGCCTACGAGCAGTACTTC. It codes for CASSFRLLAYEQYF. The V gene is TRBV28, the J gene TRBJ2-7; no clear D gene. The CDR3 length is 14 residues. The V and J ends lost 3 bases and 2 bases respectively, with 11 bases between them. Germline CDR1 and CDR2: MDHEN and SYDVKM. The variable domain in full, completed from reference TRBV28 and TRBJ2-7, reads DVKVTQSSRYLVKRTGEKVFLECVQDMDHENMFWYRQDPGLGLRLIYFSYDVKMKEKGDIPEGYSVSREKKERFSLILESASTNQTSMYLCASSFRLLAYEQYFGPGTRLTVT.

The table lists this clonotype with many counts. The chain couples TRBV29-1 to TRBJ2-3; perhaps D is TRBD1 or TRBD2 (5 bases each). The CDR3 is 14 residues long. V lost 7 bases and J 3 bases, leaving 17 bases between the germline ends. Germline V CDR1 and CDR2: SQVTM, ANQGSEA. The CDR3 is CSASVHEGTDTQYF. The CDR3 bases are TGCAGCGCCTCGGTCCACGAGGGGACAGATACGCAGTATTTT.

This clonotype appeared many times. The chain recombines TRBV7-6 with TRBJ1-4, with D maybe TRBD1 (5 bases). V gave up 2 bases and J gave up 5 bases, with 15 bases separating them. CDR1 is SGHVS and CDR2 is FNYEAQ in the germline V gene. CDR3 length: 16 amino acids. As DNA, the CDR3 is TGTGCCAGCAGCTTAACTGGGACCGGGGGAAATGAAAAACTGTTTTTT. Amino acid sequence: CASSLTGTGGNEKLFF. The complete variable domain, with remaining parts taken from reference TRBV7-6 and TRBJ1-4, reads GAGVSQSPRYKVTKRGQDVALRCDPISGHVSLYWYRQALGQGPEFLTYFNYEAQQDKSGLPNDRFSAERPEGSISTLTIQRTEQRDSAMYRCASSLTGTGGNEKLFFGSGTQLSVL.

This clonotype was counted only a few times. This chain connects TRBV3-1 to TRBJ2-1, with TRBD2 matching 13 bases. The length of the CDR3 is 15 residues. Germline lookup yields CDR1 LGHDT and CDR2 YNNKEL (reference sequence). Trimming at V came to 1 base and at J to 11 bases, leaving 5 bases not matched to a gene. CDR3 nucleotides: TGTGCCAGCAGCCAAGCAGGACTAGCGGGAGACCAGCAGTTCTTC. Protein sequence: CASSQAGLAGDQQFF.

This clonotype was counted ten times or more. The V and J genes are TRBV15 and TRBJ1-1, with TRBD1 as a possible D gene (6 bases). The V gene's germline CDR1 is LNHNV and CDR2 YYDKDF (reference sequence). The CDR3 spans 14 residues. V was pared by 1 base and J by 1 base, with 7 bases between. CDR3 protein: CATSRVRGNTEAFF. The DNA of the CDR3 is TGTGCCACCAGCAGAGTCAGGGGGAACACTGAAGCTTTCTTT.